This T cell receptor beta chain was found in a study of blood T cells in healthy people across ages (dated by TCRdb to about 2015). Background for the entire study: In model experiments, template switching captured about one uniquely barcoded TCR beta cDNA molecule for every two T cells. Age-related changes in TCR beta repertoire diversity were measured in the study by deep sequencing normalized with unique cDNA molecular identifiers. Four age groups were formed from the donors: young (average approximately 15 years), middle-aged (roughly 38), aged (more than 55) and long-lived (82). To avoid experimental bias, donors of different ages were distributed randomly across sequencing lanes. Using the same blood draw, the study looked at two additional independent replicas of 1 million unique cDNA reads for two donors, one aged 18 to 30 and the other aged 80 or older.

On the study overall, not on this receptor specifically: As age increased, observed TCR beta diversity per million T cells dropped in a roughly linear way, and a significant reduction was already evident by age around 41. There was a strong correlation between observed TCR beta diversity and the percentage of naive T cells measured by flow cytometry. The long-lived group showed more naive CD4+ T cells, fewer expanded clones and increased TCR diversity than the aged group, suggesting age selection. Donor CMV infection status was unknown, potentially confounding age-related changes in expanded clonotypes. Estimates of total diversity based on one million sequenced T cells were regarded as lower bounds and as underestimates. Conclusive comparison of naive and antigen-experienced compartments was prevented by the profiling of bulk unsorted PBMCs.

The roughly 42 donors, aged about 6 to 95 years, were systemically healthy Caucasian individuals from Russia. Each donor gave 8 to 10 milliliters of peripheral blood, collected into EDTA-treated Vacutainer tubes. Ficoll-Paque density-gradient centrifugation was used to isolate PBMCs, with at least 6.5 million per sample. Trizol reagent was used to extract total RNA from PBMCs, with at least 5.5 micrograms per sample. For every donor, an aliquot of PBMCs went through flow cytometry to measure the percentages of naive CD45RAhigh/CD27high T cells. Trimming accounts for 3 bases at V and 6 bases at J, while the number of junction bases matched to no gene is 16. The germline V gene (reference sequence) provides CDR1 LGHDT and CDR2 YNNKEL. From its cysteine to its phenylalanine, the CDR3 spans 19 amino acids. Only CDR3 DNA is held: 57 bases, read in frame from base 1. This clonotype occurred a few times. Its antigen remains undetermined. The record has no base qualities; no much larger clone is one base away.

Libraries came from 5' RACE. Reads for this sample came from an Illumina HiSeq 2500. A second PCR of roughly 7 to 11 cycles was run with a J-beta primer mix and a sample-barcoded 5' primer. Each TCR beta cDNA molecule received a unique molecular identifier from a template-switch 5' adaptor carrying 12 random nucleotides. Each sample yielded at least 3 million CDR3-containing paired-end reads. The Mint cDNA synthesis kit, primed by a TRBC-specific oligonucleotide, was used to synthesize first-strand cDNA from all RNA. All cDNA was treated with uracil-DNA glycosylase and then went through a first 18-cycle PCR with the universal primers M1SS and BC2_uni_R. The authors' analysis ran thus. Normalization of each sample was performed by random selection of 1 million high-quality reads, each carrying a distinct molecular identifier. Reads sharing molecular identifiers were discarded rather than binned into consensus sequences. MiTCR, run with a Q25 quality threshold and the strictest error-elimination algorithm, handled CDR3 identification, clonotype clustering and error correction. Lower-bound total TCR beta diversity was estimated with a nonparametric unseen species model using Euler transformation. TCRdb reprocessed the public reads (quality trimming at Q25 with fastp, clone calling with MiXCR) and kept in-frame beta chains. Entries that share a CDR3 protein sequence are merged under the most common genes and DNA. It is TCRdb's table, rather than the study itself, that gives the V and J calls and clone size. A total of around 1.5 million distinct CDR3 sequences appear in this sample, 30% to 40% of them only once. The top ten constitute about 10% of the sample.

This TCR was sampled from a woman under 40 in good health. This chain joins TRBV3-1 to TRBJ2-1; 11 junctional bases match TRBD2. The sequenced sample consisted of blood. DNA sequence: TGTGCCAGCAGCCATACAAGATTGGTTAGCGGGGGGGACGGCAATGAGCAGTTCTTC. It translates to CASSHTRLVSGGDGNEQFF.